The next 14 T cell receptor beta chains were all read from a single sample in a study of blood T cell repertoires in COVID-19. Here immunoSEQ multiplex PCR was the method, and the copy in TCRdb shows in-frame clones only, minus some. The sample includes 120,000 or so clones, about 86% seen only once; the top ten take roughly 5.5%. Sequenced input: peripheral blood. Receptor source: an elderly man with active or convalescent COVID-19.

V and J are TRBV30 and TRBJ2-3, with no clear D. The length of the CDR3 is 12 residues. V was shortened by 0 bases and J by 5 bases, with 6 bases between the two germline ends. Per the germline V gene, CDR1 is GTSNPN and CDR2 is SVGIG (reference sequence). CDR3 residues: CAWSVNQDTQYF. DNA of the CDR3: TGTGCCTGGAGTGTAAATCAAGATACGCAGTATTTT.

As to this clone: Other DNA sequences within the sample encode an identical CDR3. The J gene is TRBJ1-6, the V gene TRBV27; 8 nucleotides agree with TRBD1. V was clipped by 3 bases and J by 7 bases; unmatched bases: 2. The CDR3 has 14 residues. Per the germline V gene, CDR1 is MNHEY and CDR2 is SMNVEV (reference sequence). The CDR3 loop is CASSLDRVNSPLHF. In nucleotides, the CDR3 is TGTGCCAGCAGTTTGGACAGGGTGAATTCACCCCTCCACTTT.

The rearrangement links TRBV2 to TRBJ2-3; D is undetermined. The CDR3 covers 13 residues. V was cut by 7 bases and J by 2 bases, with 10 bases left in between. Germline values: CDR1 SNHLY, CDR2 FYNNEI. The CDR3 nucleotides read TGTGCCAGCACTTACAGTTCCACAGATACGCAGTATTTT. This codes for CASTYSSTDTQYF.

V gene TRBV5-1 combines with J gene TRBJ2-2; D possibly corresponds to TRBD1 (6 bases). The germline CDR1 and CDR2 sequences are SGHRS and YFSETQ. Trimming cost V 4 bases and J 1 base, with 11 bases left between them. The CDR3 is made up of 15 amino acids. The CDR3 region is CASSPEGVNTGELFF. The CDR3 bases are TGCGCCAGCAGCCCCGAGGGGGTGAACACCGGGGAGCTGTTTTTT. Full variable domain (outside the CDR3, taken from reference TRBV5-1 and TRBJ2-2): KAGVTQTPRYLIKTRGQQVTLSCSPISGHRSVSWYQQTPGQGLQFLFEYFSETQRNKGNFPGRFSGRQFSNSRSEMNVSTLELGDSALYLCASSPEGVNTGELFFGEGSRLTVL.

The chain combines TRBV4-3 with TRBJ1-6, with D hard to call. CDR3 length: 15 residues. Germline values: CDR1 LGHNA, CDR2 YSLEER. The V end lost 0 bases, the J end lost 5 bases, and 8 bases lay between the germline ends. CDR3 region: CASSQDLRDNSPLHF. In DNA, the CDR3 is TGCGCCAGCAGCCAAGATCTTCGCGATAATTCACCCCTCCACTTT.

The chain couples TRBV28 to TRBJ2-7, with 12 bases fitting TRBD1. CDR1 is MDHEN and CDR2 is SYDVKM in the germline V gene. The CDR3 contains 15 residues. Trimming at V came to 5 bases and at J to 6 bases, leaving 8 bases not matched to a gene. CDR3 sequence (DNA): TGTGCCAGCAGTACCCCGGGACAGGGGGCGTCCGAGCAGTACTTC. It is translated as CASSTPGQGASEQYF.

V gene TRBV28 combines with J gene TRBJ1-4; D gene ambiguous. Looked up from germline, CDR1 is MDHEN and CDR2 is SYDVKM. The CDR3 contains 14 residues. V was trimmed by 6 bases and J by 7 bases, leaving 15 bases between them. The CDR3 DNA reads as TGTGCCAGCAGCCTTAGTTCAAACCGTGAAAAACTGTTTTTT. This gives the protein CASSLSSNREKLFF.

J is TRBJ2-7 and V is TRBV30, with TRBD2 identical over 9 bases. The length of the CDR3 is 14 residues. Per germline, CDR1 GTSNPN and CDR2 SVGIG (reference sequence). The V gene end was trimmed by 2 bases and the J gene end by 7 bases; junction bases not matched to a gene: 9. The CDR3 coding sequence is TGTGCCTGGAGTCCCCTAGCGGGGAGAAGAGAGCAGTACTTC. Protein sequence: CAWSPLAGRREQYF. The full variable domain, rest sourced from reference TRBV30 and TRBJ2-7, is SQTIHQWPATLVQPVGSPLSLECTVEGTSNPNLYWYRQAAGRGLQLLFYSVGIGQISSEVPQNLSASRPQDRQFILSSKKLLLSDSGFYLCAWSPLAGRREQYFGPGTRLTVT.

The CDR3 loop is CASSFGGGYTF. The CDR3 region has the DNA TGTGCCAGCAGTTTTGGCGGTGGCTACACCTTC. The rearrangement joins TRBV28 to TRBJ1-2; D unresolved. Germline V gives CDR1 MDHEN, CDR2 SYDVKM. The CDR3 contains 11 residues. Trimming left V 3 bases short and J 7 bases short, with 6 bases between.

The chain combines TRBV5-6 with TRBJ1-4; no clear D gene. Germline lookup yields CDR1 SGHDT and CDR2 YYEEEE. Trimming removed 2 bases at V and 6 bases at J, with 11 bases between. The CDR3 covers 14 residues. The CDR3 region is CASSFVSGDEKLFF. The CDR3 DNA follows: TGTGCCAGCAGCTTCGTCTCGGGAGATGAAAAACTGTTTTTT.

This chain's CDR3 is CASSQGAYGYTF. The CDR3 bases are TGTGCCAGCAGCCAGGGCGCCTATGGCTACACCTTC. The rearrangement uses TRBV14 and TRBJ1-2; D gene uncertain. The length of the CDR3 is 12 residues. Germline CDR1 is SGHDN and CDR2 is FVKESK. V lost 3 bases to trimming and J lost 4 bases, with 6 bases between them. The full variable domain, completed using reference TRBV14 and TRBJ1-2, is EAGVTQFPSHSVIEKGQTVTLRCDPISGHDNLYWYRRVMGKEIKFLLHFVKESKQDESGMPNNRFLAERTGGTYSTLKVQPAELEDSGVYFCASSQGAYGYTFGSGTRLTVV.

The V call is TRBV5-1, the J call TRBJ2-3, with a weak D call TRBD1 (5 bases). Trimming pared 0 bases from V and 1 base from J, leaving 12 bases between. From germline, CDR1 is SGHRS and CDR2 YFSETQ. The CDR3 sequence is 16 residues long. The CDR3 region has the DNA TGCGCCAGCAGCTTGGTTGCTCTCAGGGGCACAGATACGCAGTATTTT. Protein: CASSLVALRGTDTQYF.

The genes are TRBV5-5 and TRBJ2-7, with 7 bases matching TRBD1. The CDR3 has 15 residues. CDR1 and CDR2 (germline): SGHKS, YYEKEE (reference sequence). V dropped 3 bases and J dropped 1; count of bases not matched to a gene: 7. CDR3 sequence (DNA): TGTGCCAGCAGCTCTGGTTGGACAGGTTCCTACGAGCAGTACTTC. It yields the protein CASSSGWTGSYEQYF.

This clone has only a few counts. V usage is TRBV5-1 and J usage is TRBJ1-1; a possible D gene is TRBD1 (5 bases). The CDR3 is 15 residues long. Deletions cut 0 bases from V and 1 base from J, with 10 bases between. Germline V gene sequence: CDR1 SGHRS, CDR2 YFSETQ. The CDR3 reads CASSLDGGRNTEAFF. CDR3 bases: TGCGCCAGCAGCTTGGACGGGGGAAGGAACACTGAAGCTTTCTTT.